A single sample gave rise to the 16 T cell receptor beta chains below, sequenced in a study of blood T cells in healthy people across ages. It was with a sample-barcoded 5' primer and a J-beta primer mix that a second PCR of roughly 6 to 12 cycles was run. Each CDR3 protein is one row after TCRdb ran MiXCR on the 5' RACE reads. The data show roughly 2 million distinct CDR3 sequences, around 48% seen once. The specimen was blood. These receptors came from a woman aged 40 to 50 in good health.

This clonotype was counted a few times. The genes are TRBV4-3 and TRBJ1-6, with a tentative D call TRBD1 (6 bases). With 1 base removed from V and 7 bases from J, the gap between germline ends came to 11 bases. CDR3 length equals 15 residues. Germline V gene data show CDR1 as LGHNA and CDR2 as YSLEER. This chain's CDR3 is CASSQGGGGNSPLHF. The CDR3 region has the DNA TGCGCCAGCAGCCAAGGTGGGGGCGGGAATTCACCCCTCCACTTT.

This sequence joins TRBV20-1 and TRBJ2-1, with D maybe TRBD1 (6 bases). CDR3 length: 14 amino acids. Germline V lookup: CDR1 DFQATT, CDR2 SNEGSKA (reference sequence). The ends were cut back, 4 bases at V and 9 bases at J, with 19 bases in the middle. The CDR3 reads CSAIRGRGGGEQFF. The CDR3 DNA follows: TGCAGTGCTATCCGGGGCAGGGGTGGGGGTGAGCAGTTCTTC.

This rearrangement joins TRBV9 to TRBJ1-1; maybe TRBD1 (6 bases). Germline V gives CDR1 SGDLS, CDR2 YYNGEE. Trimming removed 3 bases from V and 1 base from J, with 13 bases in between. There are 15 residues in the CDR3. This CDR3 reads CASSARGGSNTEAFF. CDR3 nucleotide sequence: TGTGCCAGCAGCGCAAGGGGGGGGTCGAACACTGAAGCTTTCTTT.

Here the CDR3 DNA reads TGTGCCAGCAGCTCCCGGGGCATAATTGACTATGGCTACACCTTC. It encodes CASSSRGIIDYGYTF. This sequence joins TRBV7-8 and TRBJ1-2; tentative D call: TRBD1 (5 bases). From germline, CDR1 is SGHVS and CDR2 FQNEAQ. This CDR3 contains 15 residues. The V and J ends lost 4 bases and 3 bases respectively, with 15 bases between them.

This sequence joins TRBV20-1 and TRBJ1-2; D might be TRBD1 (6 bases). V gave up 2 bases and J gave up 8 bases, with 21 bases separating them. The CDR3 consists of 15 residues. Germline-derived CDR1 and CDR2 are DFQATT and SNEGSKA (reference sequence). CDR3 sequence reads: CSARNPADSRGGYTF. Written as DNA, the CDR3 is TGCAGTGCTAGAAACCCCGCGGACAGCCGAGGAGGCTACACCTTC.

CDR3 protein: CASLYALRWLSNSYEQYF. CDR3 sequence (DNA): TGTGCCAGCCTCTACGCCCTCCGGTGGTTATCTAACTCCTACGAGCAGTACTTC. V and J are TRBV7-2 and TRBJ2-7; no firm D call. The CDR3 covers 18 residues. The germline gives CDR1 SGHTA, CDR2 FQGNSA. V lost 8 bases and J 0 bases, leaving 26 bases between the germline ends.

V gene TRBV6-6 combines with J gene TRBJ1-6, with a tentative D call TRBD1 (5 bases). Germline V gene sequence: CDR1 MNHNY, CDR2 SVGAGI (reference sequence). The CDR3 sequence is 16 residues long. Between the trimmed V and J ends, which lost 4 bases and 0 bases, there was a span of 10 bases. The chain's CDR3 is CASSWDPSSYNSPLHF. The DNA of the CDR3 is TGTGCCAGCAGTTGGGACCCAAGCTCCTATAATTCACCCCTCCACTTT.

This chain connects TRBV29-1 to TRBJ2-5, with D hard to call. Trimming pared 0 bases from V and 2 bases from J, leaving 4 bases between. CDR3 length: 12 amino acids. Germline values: CDR1 SQVTM, CDR2 ANQGSEA. This CDR3 is CSVEETQETQYF. The CDR3 nucleotides read TGCAGCGTTGAAGAAACGCAAGAGACCCAGTACTTC.

The rearrangement uses TRBV7-9 and TRBJ2-1; a possible D gene is TRBD1 (6 bases). This CDR3 comprises 13 residues. Germline V gives CDR1 SEHNR, CDR2 FQNEAQ (reference sequence). The V gene lost 8 bases and the J gene lost 8 bases, with 16 bases spanning the gap. The CDR3 reads CASGRTVSDEQFF. CDR3 nucleotide sequence: TGTGCCAGCGGACGGACAGTTTCTGATGAGCAGTTCTTC.

This clonotype was counted between two and nine times. The chain uses TRBV9 and TRBJ2-1; 9 bases are shared with TRBD1. Unmatched junction bases numbered 4, after V lost 4 bases and J lost 8 bases. CDR1 is SGDLS, CDR2 YYNGEE, per germline. This CDR3 contains 13 residues. CDR3 sequence (DNA): TGTGCCAGCAGCCAAACAGGGGGCCATGAGCAGTTCTTC. Amino acid sequence: CASSQTGGHEQFF. Full variable domain (rest looked up from reference TRBV9 and TRBJ2-1): DSGVTQTPKHLITATGQRVTLRCSPRSGDLSVYWYQQSLDQGLQFLIQYYNGEERAKGNILERFSAQQFPDLHSELNLSSLELGDSALYFCASSQTGGHEQFFGPGTRLTVL.

The chain joins TRBV11-1 to TRBJ1-2; 7 positions agree with TRBD1. V lost 5 bases, J lost 4 bases, and 10 bases stayed unmatched. Germline CDR1 is SGHAT and CDR2 is FQDESV (reference sequence). The CDR3 extends over 15 amino acids. The DNA of the CDR3 is TGTGCCAGCAGCCAGCGAGGGGGCGCGACCTATGGCTACACCTTC. This sequence encodes CASSQRGGATYGYTF.

This clonotype was detected ten times or more. This sequence joins TRBV4-2 and TRBJ2-6; the D is unclear. Germline CDR1 reads LGHNA; CDR2 reads YNFKEQ. With 2 bases removed from V and 1 base from J, the gap between germline ends came to 0 bases. CDR3 length equals 13 residues. CDR3 DNA: TGTGCCAGCAGCCAATCTGGGGCCAACGTCCTGACTTTC. Its protein is CASSQSGANVLTF.

This clonotype was observed at least ten times. V usage is TRBV29-1 and J usage is TRBJ1-2, with unresolved D. The CDR3 spans 12 residues. Germline CDR1 reads SQVTM; CDR2 reads ANQGSEA. Trimming stripped 2 bases from V and 4 bases from J, with 8 bases between. The CDR3 coding sequence is TGCAGCGTTGAATTATCTACCTATGGCTACACCTTC. This translates into CSVELSTYGYTF.

This chain uses TRBV20-1 with TRBJ2-7; 9 nucleotides match TRBD2. The ends lost 5 bases at V and 7 bases at J; junction bases unmatched: 9. The CDR3 totals 13 residues. Germline values: CDR1 DFQATT, CDR2 SNEGSKA (reference sequence). The CDR3 DNA follows: TGCAGTGCTCTAGCGGGGCCCGGGGGAGAGCAGTACTTC. Its translation: CSALAGPGGEQYF.

This clonotype was observed a single time. The chain links TRBV6-2 or TRBV6-3 to TRBJ1-1, with D unclear. Looked up from germline, CDR1 is MNHEY and CDR2 is SVGEGT. V lost 6 bases and J lost 8, with 19 bases in between. This CDR3 region has 14 residues. The CDR3 protein is CASSPLGRSFEAFF. The CDR3 DNA follows: TGTGCCAGCAGCCCACTAGGGCGTTCGTTCGAAGCTTTCTTT.

In this sample, this clonotype turned up a few times. The rearrangement joins TRBV18 to TRBJ2-7; TRBD1 might be the D (6 bases). The ends were cut back, 5 bases at V and 1 base at J, with 12 bases in the middle. Germline V gene data show CDR1 as KGHSH and CDR2 as LQKENI. This CDR3 comprises 14 residues. CDR3 residues: CASSAKQGSYEQYF. For the CDR3, the DNA is TGTGCCAGCTCAGCTAAACAGGGTTCCTACGAGCAGTACTTC.